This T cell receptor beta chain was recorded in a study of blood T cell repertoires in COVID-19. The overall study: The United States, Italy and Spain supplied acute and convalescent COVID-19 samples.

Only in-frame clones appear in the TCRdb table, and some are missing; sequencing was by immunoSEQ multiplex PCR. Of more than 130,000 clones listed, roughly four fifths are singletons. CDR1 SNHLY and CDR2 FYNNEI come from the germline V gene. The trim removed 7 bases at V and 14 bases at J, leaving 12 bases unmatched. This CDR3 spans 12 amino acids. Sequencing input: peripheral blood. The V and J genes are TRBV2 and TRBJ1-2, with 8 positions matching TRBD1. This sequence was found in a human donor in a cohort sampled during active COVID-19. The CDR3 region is CASKENGQGSTF. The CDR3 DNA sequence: TGTGCCAGCAAAGAGAACGGACAGGGTTCAACCTTC.